The 7 T cell receptor beta chains given below trace back to one sample, sequenced in a study of T cells expressing NK-cell markers. TCRdb re-analyzed the 5' RACE reads; it lists each CDR3 protein once, without DNA. The listing contains 550,000 to 600,000 distinct CDR3 sequences. The specimen sequenced was blood T cells: a sorted CD56 or NKG2C T cell subset, CD4+ or CD8+ T cells, or bulk PBMC T cells (not recorded which). Source of these receptors: a man aged 18 to 30 in good health.

The chain employs TRBV28 and TRBJ2-1; the D call from TCRdb, TRBD1, cannot be confirmed without DNA. This CDR3 contains 14 residues. Germline CDR1 and CDR2: MDHEN and SYDVKM. The CDR3 spells CASTTGLTYNEQFF.

This chain links TRBV29-1 with TRBJ1-1; TCRdb calls TRBD1, which cannot be checked without DNA. Germline V gene lookup returns CDR1 SQVTM and CDR2 ANQGSEA. CDR3 length equals 13 residues. This CDR3 reads CSVPYDGGTEAFF.

This sequence joins TRBV5-1 and TRBJ1-2; the D call from TCRdb, TRBD1, cannot be confirmed without DNA. CDR3 length equals 14 residues. CDR1 and CDR2 (germline): SGHRS, YFSETQ. CDR3 sequence reads: CASSRTGDAYGYTF. The full variable domain, in which reference TRBV5-1 and TRBJ1-2 provide the parts outside the CDR3, is KAGVTQTPRYLIKTRGQQVTLSCSPISGHRSVSWYQQTPGQGLQFLFEYFSETQRNKGNFPGRFSGRQFSNSRSEMNVSTLELGDSALYLCASSRTGDAYGYTFGSGTRLTVV.

The chain recombines TRBV12-3 or TRBV12-4 with TRBJ2-4; TCRdb proposes TRBD1, but this gene call is untestable without DNA. This CDR3 region has 14 residues. CDR3 residues: CASSLLGARDIQYF.

V gene TRBV29-1 combines with J gene TRBJ2-7. The germline V gene has CDR1 SQVTM and CDR2 ANQGSEA. This CDR3 has 11 residues. The CDR3 reads CSVRLSYEQYF.

The chain carries TRBV6-1 and TRBJ1-1; with no DNA, the TCRdb D assignment of TRBD1 cannot be verified. Germline CDR1 MNHNS, CDR2 SASEGT. The CDR3 consists of 13 residues. The CDR3: CASRPTGRTEAFF.

The V gene is TRBV27, the J gene TRBJ2-7; TCRdb proposes TRBD2, but this gene call is untestable without DNA. This CDR3 has 16 amino acids. Germline V gene data show CDR1 as MNHEY and CDR2 as SMNVEV (reference sequence). The CDR3 loop reads CASSSQGLDYDYEQYF.